Presented here are 10 T cell receptor beta chains from one specimen sequenced in a study of pediatric ulcerative colitis. The protocol was immunoSEQ multiplex PCR, while the TCRdb copy is restricted to in-frame clones and leaves out a portion. The sample consists of approximately 60,000 clones, 85% to 90% of them appearing once. Sequencing input: blood. The receptors here all came from a boy aged 10-17 years with severe ulcerative colitis.

The rearrangement joins TRBV2 to TRBJ2-4; D possibly corresponds to TRBD2 (5 bases). The V gene lost 6 bases and the J gene lost 0 bases, with 9 bases spanning the gap. The CDR3 length is 14 residues. Germline V lookup: CDR1 SNHLY, CDR2 FYNNEI. The CDR3 DNA reads as TGTGCCAGCAGAAGCGGTGAAGCCAAAAACATTCAGTACTTC. This codes for CASRSGEAKNIQYF.

The chain combines TRBV10-3 with TRBJ2-7; unclear D gene. CDR3 length: 14 amino acids. V lost 6 bases and J 7 bases, leaving 19 bases between the germline ends. Germline values: CDR1 ENHRY, CDR2 SYGVKD. In nucleotides, the CDR3 is TGTGCCATCAGGAGAACGACTGCCTTGGATGAGCAGTACTTC. Translation gives CAIRRTTALDEQYF.

The chain has TRBV4-3 and TRBJ1-1; no clear D gene. V dropped 3 bases and J dropped 1 base, with 6 bases sitting between them. This CDR3 has 13 residues. In germline, CDR1 is LGHNA, CDR2 YSLEER. The CDR3 region is CASSQTPNTEAFF. The CDR3 DNA is TGCGCCAGCAGCCAGACACCGAACACTGAAGCTTTCTTT.

The chain employs TRBV15 and TRBJ2-3, with TRBD1 as a possible D gene (6 bases). V dropped 5 bases and J dropped 7 bases, with 10 bases sitting between them. CDR3 length: 12 amino acids. CDR1 and CDR2 (germline): LNHNV, YYDKDF (reference sequence). In DNA, the CDR3 is TGTGCCACCAGCCCAGGGGTAAATACGCAGTATTTT. Protein: CATSPGVNTQYF.

The rearrangement joins TRBV11-2 to TRBJ2-7, with 7 bases fitting TRBD2. V lost 4 bases, J lost 3 bases, and 9 bases stayed unmatched. The germline V gene encodes CDR1 SGHAT and CDR2 FQNNGV. The CDR3 runs 15 residues. The CDR3 loop reads CASSSPGLRFYEQYF. CDR3 bases: TGTGCCAGCAGCTCACCGGGACTACGCTTCTACGAGCAGTACTTC.

J is TRBJ2-1 and V is TRBV6-5; D remains unclear. The CDR3 sequence is 13 residues long. Germline V gene data show CDR1 as MNHEY and CDR2 as SVGAGI. The V gene lost 0 bases and the J gene lost 3 bases, with 3 bases spanning the gap. The CDR3 protein is CASSYSNYNEQFF. DNA of the CDR3: TGTGCCAGCAGTTACTCTAACTACAATGAGCAGTTCTTC.

As regards this clone: At one end, the junction sequence differs from germline, possibly due to a read error. At the DNA level, this CDR3 is encoded by other sequences in the same sample as well. V gene TRBV30 combines with J gene TRBJ1-2; D remains unclear. Germline CDR1 reads GTSNPN; CDR2 reads SVGIG (reference sequence). CDR3 length: 11 residues. CDR3 loop: CAWTPQYGYTF. Here the CDR3 DNA reads TGTGCCTGGACCCCCCAGTATGGTTACACCTTC.

The chain has TRBV7-9 and TRBJ2-1, with 8 bases that match TRBD1. With V trimmed by 6 bases and J by 15 bases, 7 bases remained unmatched. This CDR3 is built from 11 residues. In germline, CDR1 is SEHNR, CDR2 FQNEAQ (reference sequence). The CDR3 DNA sequence: TGTGCCAGCAGTCTGGACAGGGTCATGTTCTTC. This codes for CASSLDRVMFF. Combining the CDR3 with reference TRBV7-9 and TRBJ2-1 gives the whole variable domain DTGVSQNPRHKITKRGQNVTFRCDPISEHNRLYWYRQTLGQGPEFLTYFQNEAQLEKSRLLSDRFSAERPKGSFSTLEIQRTEQGDSAMYLCASSLDRVMFFGPGTRLTVL.

The J gene is TRBJ2-7, the V gene TRBV6-6; the D is unclear. The V end was cut by 2 bases, the J end by 2 bases, with 7 bases between. Germline CDR1 MNHNY, CDR2 SVGAGI (reference sequence). This CDR3 contains 13 residues. CDR3 nucleotide sequence: TGTGCCAGCAGTTACGAAGGCACCTACGAGCAGTACTTC. Translating gives CASSYEGTYEQYF.

This sequence joins TRBV2 and TRBJ1-5; no firm D call. The CDR3 covers 15 residues. The V and J ends lost 10 bases and 1 base respectively, with 17 bases between them. From germline, CDR1 is SNHLY and CDR2 FYNNEI. Here the CDR3 reads CATAAGLASNQPQHF. CDR3 nucleotides: TGTGCCACCGCCGCCGGATTGGCCAGCAATCAGCCCCAGCATTTT.